The source of this T cell receptor (beta chain) is a study of CD8+CD57+ T cells in acquired aplastic anemia. As for the study in general: The average for DNA from sorted CD4+ and CD8+ cells was 2.5 to 4 ug.

The study, taken as a whole, reports: In common between the patients and the controls were twenty-nine CD8+ CDR3 sequences.

Trimming cost V 6 bases and J 4 bases; bases outside gene matches: 3. The CDR3 is made up of 13 amino acids. Per germline, CDR1 MNHEY and CDR2 SVGEGT. Genomic DNA was employed as the template in profiling TCR beta VDJ and CDR3. TCRdb re-called the reads with MiXCR, one entry per CDR3 protein. Among about 150,000 distinct CDR3 sequences listed, less than 60% were seen once. CD8+CD57+ cell expansion, shown by flow cytometry, had occurred in the patients selected for sequencing. There were no patients without severe acquired aplastic anemia. None of the patients had been given any therapy when their blood was sampled. About this clonotype: Its antigen is not identified.

Sequenced material: sorted CD4+, CD8+, or CD8+CD57+ T cells (not recorded which) from PBMCs. The sequence derives from a human donor with aplastic anemia. This rearrangement joins TRBV6-2 or TRBV6-3 to TRBJ2-7; 10 bases are shared with TRBD1. Written as DNA, the CDR3 is TGTGCCAGCAGGACAGGGGGCGGTTACGAGCAGTACTTC. This encodes CASRTGGGYEQYF.